A single sample is the source of the 21 T cell receptor beta chains below, sequenced in a study of T cell responses to AZD1222 COVID-19 vaccine. Clones were sequenced by immunoSEQ multiplex PCR, and TCRdb holds only the in-frame ones, with some missing. The repertoire holds tens of thousands of clones, over 60% seen once, with about an eighth in the top ten. This specimen was peripheral blood, taken on day 0 of AZD1222 vaccination. These receptors were taken from an adult in good health.

This clone was seen a few times. The rearrangement joins TRBV19 to TRBJ1-5; D may be TRBD1 (5 bases). Trimming took 10 bases from V and 0 from J, leaving 16 bases between them. From germline, CDR1 is LNHDA and CDR2 SQIVND (reference sequence). The length of the CDR3 is 15 residues. CDR3 nucleotide sequence: TGTGCCACCCGGGACGCACATTATAGCAATCAGCCCCAGCATTTT. This sequence encodes CATRDAHYSNQPQHF.

The chain combines TRBV5-1 with TRBJ2-5; D is perhaps TRBD1 or TRBD2 (5 bases each). The CDR3 extends over 13 amino acids. CDR1 is SGHRS and CDR2 is YFSETQ in the germline V gene. V was shortened by 3 bases and J by 2 bases, with 8 bases between the two germline ends. This CDR3 is CASSWDVQETQYF. For the CDR3, the DNA is TGCGCCAGCAGCTGGGACGTGCAAGAGACCCAGTACTTC.

This sequence joins TRBV6-5 and TRBJ1-4, with TRBD1 as a possible D gene (6 bases). The CDR3 covers 14 residues. The V and J ends lost 8 bases and 0 bases respectively, with 10 bases between them. Looked up from germline, CDR1 is MNHEY and CDR2 is SVGAGI. CDR3 sequence (DNA): TGTGCCAGCCGGGGACAAGCAACTAATGAAAAACTGTTTTTT. It translates to CASRGQATNEKLFF.

This chain uses TRBV2 with TRBJ1-6; 7 bases match TRBD1. Trimming removed 6 bases from V and 9 bases from J; junction bases left unmatched: 8. The CDR3 loop spans 14 amino acids. The germline CDR1 and CDR2 sequences are SNHLY and FYNNEI. This chain's CDR3 is CASSEQGSASPLHF. CDR3 in DNA: TGTGCCAGCAGCGAACAGGGGTCGGCTTCACCCCTCCACTTT.

The rearrangement uses TRBV7-9 and TRBJ2-7; D may be TRBD2 (5 bases). V shed 1 base and J shed 2 bases, with 21 bases lying between them. The CDR3 contains 18 residues. Looked up from germline, CDR1 is SEHNR and CDR2 is FQNEAQ (reference sequence). The CDR3 reads CASSLGALRRSGTYEQYF. CDR3 sequence (DNA): TGTGCCAGCAGCTTAGGGGCATTGAGGAGGTCGGGGACCTACGAGCAGTACTTC.

The chain recombines TRBV5-4 with TRBJ2-1; 9 bases map to TRBD1. Looked up from germline, CDR1 is SGHNT and CDR2 is YYREEE (reference sequence). V was clipped by 5 bases and J by 8 bases; unmatched bases: 11. This CDR3 spans 15 amino acids. CDR3 coding DNA: TGTGCCAGCAGGTCCGGGACAGGGACGGCCGATGAGCAGTTCTTC. Its translation is CASRSGTGTADEQFF.

The rearrangement uses TRBV21-1 and TRBJ1-6. TRBV21-1 constitutes a pseudogene. The CDR3 has 17 amino acids. As DNA, the CDR3 is TGTGCCAGCAGCCCCCCTGGGGGGGCGACAGTTAATTCACCCCTCCACTTT. It translates to CASSPPGGATVNSPLHF.

This clone came up once. The chain joins TRBV29-1 to TRBJ1-2; tentatively, D is TRBD1 (6 bases). V dropped 4 bases and J dropped 8 bases, with 11 bases sitting between them. CDR3 length: 11 residues. Germline V CDR1 and CDR2: SQVTM, ANQGSEA. CDR3 sequence reads: CSVAGGLGYTF. The DNA for the CDR3 is TGCAGCGTTGCCGGGGGGCTGGGCTACACCTTC.

The CDR3 spells CASSPGTSGVSSKNIQYF. The DNA for the CDR3 is TGTGCCAGCTCACCGGGGACTAGCGGGGTTTCGTCCAAAAACATTCAGTACTTC. The chain joins TRBV18 to TRBJ2-4, with 13 bases aligning to TRBD2. V lost 3 bases and J lost 2; bases outside the gene matches: 7. In germline, CDR1 is KGHSH, CDR2 LQKENI. The CDR3 has 18 residues.

The chain has TRBV6-1 and TRBJ2-2, with TRBD2 identical over 8 bases. This CDR3 has 17 amino acids. The V segment lost 0 bases and the J segment 5 bases; nucleotides outside the gene matches: 8. Germline CDR1 reads MNHNS; CDR2 reads SASEGT. CDR3 coding DNA: TGTGCCAGCAGTGAAGCTCTTGCGGGGGGCTCAACCGGGGAGCTGTTTTTT. Protein sequence: CASSEALAGGSTGELFF.

The V call is TRBV25-1, the J call TRBJ1-2; D call uncertain. Germline loops: CDR1 MGHDK, CDR2 SYGVNS. Trimming took 8 bases from V and 0 from J, leaving 13 bases between them. The CDR3 length is 14 residues. DNA for the CDR3: TGTGCCAGCCAGAAGTCAGGATCTAACTATGGCTACACCTTC. It codes for CASQKSGSNYGYTF.

The V call is TRBV19, the J call TRBJ2-7, with 10 bases identical to TRBD1. The CDR3 spans 16 residues. V dropped 4 bases and J dropped 7; count of bases not matched to a gene: 13. In germline, CDR1 is LNHDA, CDR2 SQIVND (reference sequence). The CDR3 region is CASSTVRGQGRREQYF. The CDR3 DNA reads as TGTGCCAGTAGTACCGTGCGGGGACAGGGGCGGCGTGAGCAGTACTTC.

This clone was recorded a few times. The chain combines TRBV23-1 with TRBJ2-1; D is undetermined. TRBV23-1 carries the ORF label, with uncertain function. Trimming took 0 bases from V and 3 from J, leaving 15 bases between them. The CDR3 totals 17 residues. For the CDR3, the DNA is TGCGCCAGCAGTCAATCGTTTAAGGTCCTGAACTACAATGAGCAGTTCTTC. Encoded protein: CASSQSFKVLNYNEQFF.

This clone was seen a single time. The chain carries TRBV7-8 and TRBJ1-6; 10 positions agree with TRBD1. J was trimmed by 10 bases and V by 2 bases; bases with no gene match: 5. CDR3 length: 15 residues. Germline-derived CDR1 and CDR2 are SGHVS and FQNEAQ. CDR3 residues: CASSLRDRGGSPLHF. In DNA, the CDR3 is TGTGCCAGCAGCTTAAGGGACAGGGGTGGATCACCCCTCCACTTT.

About this clone: Sequence at one end of the junction differs from germline and may be a read error. The gene calls are TRBV6-5 and TRBJ1-1; 9 bases align to TRBD1. The CDR3 totals 15 residues. Per the germline V gene, CDR1 is MNHEY and CDR2 is SVGAGI. The DNA for the CDR3 is TGTGCCAGCAGTTACTCAGGGACAGGGAACCCTGAAGCTTTCTTT. This translates into CASSYSGTGNPEAFF.

A remark on this clone: Sequence at one end of the junction differs from germline and may be a read error. The chain employs TRBV5-1 and TRBJ2-7; D possibly corresponds to TRBD1 (5 bases). Germline lookup yields CDR1 SGHRS and CDR2 YFSETQ. This CDR3 is 10 amino acids long. The CDR3 region has the DNA TGCGCCAGCAGCTTGGGGGGCAGTCCATTC. Translated, it gives CASSLGGSPF.

This clone has a handful of counts. This sequence joins TRBV30 and TRBJ1-2; D unresolved. V was trimmed by 4 bases and J by 7 bases, leaving 10 bases between them. The germline CDR1 and CDR2 sequences are GTSNPN and SVGIG (reference sequence). This CDR3 contains 11 residues. The CDR3 here is CAWTNRFGYTF. For the CDR3, the DNA is TGTGCCTGGACCAACCGGTTTGGCTACACCTTC.

This clone showed up just a few times. The chain is built from TRBV6-1 and TRBJ1-5; the D gene is possibly TRBD1 (5 bases). The CDR3 is made up of 15 amino acids. Germline CDR1 MNHNS, CDR2 SASEGT. V lost 2 bases and J 4 bases, leaving 12 bases between the germline ends. The CDR3 DNA reads TGTGCCAGCAGTGAATCCGGGGCCTTAAATCAGCCCCAGCATTTT. It translates to CASSESGALNQPQHF.

This clone was counted once. This sequence joins TRBV28 and TRBJ1-2, with D uncertain. V lost 6 bases to trimming and J lost 2 bases, with 16 bases between them. The length of the CDR3 is 15 residues. The germline V gene has CDR1 MDHEN and CDR2 SYDVKM. The DNA of the CDR3 is TGTGCCAGCAGCCCATCAGGTTCACTGAACTATGGCTACACCTTC. The encoded protein is CASSPSGSLNYGYTF.

The chain combines TRBV7-9 with TRBJ2-3, with D uncertain. Germline V CDR1 and CDR2: SEHNR, FQNEAQ (reference sequence). CDR3 length equals 12 residues. The V end lost 5 bases, the J end lost 6 bases, and 9 bases lay between the germline ends. The DNA of the CDR3 is TGTGCCAGCAGCCCTTGGCAGGATACGCAGTATTTT. Encoded protein: CASSPWQDTQYF.

V gene TRBV5-1 combines with J gene TRBJ2-2; 8 nucleotides match TRBD1. J gave up 7 bases and V 7 bases, and 15 bases lay outside the gene matches. CDR1 SGHRS and CDR2 YFSETQ come from the germline V gene. The CDR3 spans 16 residues. This CDR3 is CASWAGQGIGFGELFF. The CDR3 coding sequence is TGCGCCAGCTGGGCCGGACAGGGTATAGGTTTCGGGGAGCTGTTTTTT.